Each of the 3 T cell receptor beta chains below was sequenced from the same sample in a study of monozygotic twins with inflammatory bowel disease. TCRdb reanalyzed the 5' RACE reads and collapses them to one entry per CDR3 protein, without DNA. This sample's table has under 150,000 distinct CDR3 sequences. Sequencing was performed on blood. All receptors derive from a human donor with ulcerative colitis or Crohn's disease, or a healthy co-twin of an affected twin (not recorded which).

V usage is TRBV25-1 and J usage is TRBJ1-2. The CDR3 runs to 14 residues. Germline loops: CDR1 MGHDK, CDR2 SYGVNS. The CDR3 loop is CASSAYHGNYGYTF.

CDR3 protein: CSTGTNNNEQFF. This chain uses TRBV29-1 with TRBJ2-1; absent DNA, TCRdb's TRBD1 call cannot be checked. This CDR3 contains 12 residues. Germline V gene sequence: CDR1 SQVTM, CDR2 ANQGSEA.

The chain combines TRBV20-1 with TRBJ2-7; the D gene TCRdb calls, TRBD1, cannot be checked with no DNA. Germline V CDR1 and CDR2: DFQATT, SNEGSKA (reference sequence). This CDR3 has 14 amino acids. This CDR3 reads CSARDPRGPYEQYF.